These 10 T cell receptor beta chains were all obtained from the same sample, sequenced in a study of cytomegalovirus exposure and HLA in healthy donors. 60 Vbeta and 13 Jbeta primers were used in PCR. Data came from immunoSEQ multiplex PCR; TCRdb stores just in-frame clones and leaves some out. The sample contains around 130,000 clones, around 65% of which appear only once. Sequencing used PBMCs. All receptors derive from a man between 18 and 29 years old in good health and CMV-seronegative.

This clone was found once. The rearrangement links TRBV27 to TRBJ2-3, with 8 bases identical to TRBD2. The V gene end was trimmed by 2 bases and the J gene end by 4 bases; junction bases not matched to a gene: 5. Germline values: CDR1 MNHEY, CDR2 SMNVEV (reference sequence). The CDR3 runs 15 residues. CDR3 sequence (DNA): TGTGCCAGCAGTTTAGCGGGGGGAAGAGCAGATACGCAGTATTTT. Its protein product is CASSLAGGRADTQYF.

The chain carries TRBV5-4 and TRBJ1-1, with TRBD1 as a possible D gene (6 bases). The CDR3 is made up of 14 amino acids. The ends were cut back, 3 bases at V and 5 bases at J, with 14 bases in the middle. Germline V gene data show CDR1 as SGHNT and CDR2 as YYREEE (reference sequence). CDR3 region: CASSSEVQGTEAFF. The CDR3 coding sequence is TGTGCCAGCAGCTCCGAGGTACAGGGTACTGAAGCTTTCTTT.

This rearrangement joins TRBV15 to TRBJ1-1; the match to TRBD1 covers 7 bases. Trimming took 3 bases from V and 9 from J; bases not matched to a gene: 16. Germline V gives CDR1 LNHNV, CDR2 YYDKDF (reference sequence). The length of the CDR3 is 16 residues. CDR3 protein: CATSRATTGVGTKAFF. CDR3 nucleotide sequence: TGTGCCACCAGCAGGGCAACTACAGGGGTAGGAACTAAAGCTTTCTTT.

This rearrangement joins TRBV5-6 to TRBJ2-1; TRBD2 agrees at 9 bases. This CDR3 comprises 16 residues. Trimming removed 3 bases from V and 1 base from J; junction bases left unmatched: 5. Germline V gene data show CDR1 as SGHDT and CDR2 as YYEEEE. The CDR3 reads CASSSPSGISYNEQFF. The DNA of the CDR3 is TGTGCCAGCAGCTCTCCTAGCGGGATATCCTACAATGAGCAGTTCTTC.

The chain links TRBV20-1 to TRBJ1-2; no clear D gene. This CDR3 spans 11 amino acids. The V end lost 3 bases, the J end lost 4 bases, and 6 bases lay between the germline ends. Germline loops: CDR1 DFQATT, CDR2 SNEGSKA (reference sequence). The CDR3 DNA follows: TGCAGTGCTAGTAGTGCCTATGGCTACACCTTC. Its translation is CSASSAYGYTF.

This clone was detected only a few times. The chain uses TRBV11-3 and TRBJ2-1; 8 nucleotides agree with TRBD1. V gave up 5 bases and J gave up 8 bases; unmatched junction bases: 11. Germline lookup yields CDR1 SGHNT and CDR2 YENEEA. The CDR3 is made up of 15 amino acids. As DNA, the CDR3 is TGTGCCAGCAGCCGAGGACAGGGTGTGGGCGATGAGCAGTTCTTC. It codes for CASSRGQGVGDEQFF.

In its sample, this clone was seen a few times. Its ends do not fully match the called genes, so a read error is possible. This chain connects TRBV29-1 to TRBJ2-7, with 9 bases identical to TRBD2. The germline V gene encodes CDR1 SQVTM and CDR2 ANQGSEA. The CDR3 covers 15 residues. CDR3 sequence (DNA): TGCAGCGTCGAAGGTCGAGCGGGGGGCACCTACGAGCAGTACTTC. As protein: CSVEGRAGGTYEQYF.

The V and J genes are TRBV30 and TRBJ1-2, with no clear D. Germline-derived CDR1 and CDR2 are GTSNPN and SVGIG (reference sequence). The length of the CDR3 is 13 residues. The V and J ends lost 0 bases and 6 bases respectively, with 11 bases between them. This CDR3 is CAWSVGAGHGYTF. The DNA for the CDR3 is TGTGCCTGGAGTGTGGGAGCTGGCCATGGCTACACCTTC.

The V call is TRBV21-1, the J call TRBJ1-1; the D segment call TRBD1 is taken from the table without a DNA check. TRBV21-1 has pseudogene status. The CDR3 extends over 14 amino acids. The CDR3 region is CASSILVANTEAFF. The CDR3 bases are TGTGCCAGCAGCATTCTCGTGGCTAACACTGAAGCTTTCTTT.

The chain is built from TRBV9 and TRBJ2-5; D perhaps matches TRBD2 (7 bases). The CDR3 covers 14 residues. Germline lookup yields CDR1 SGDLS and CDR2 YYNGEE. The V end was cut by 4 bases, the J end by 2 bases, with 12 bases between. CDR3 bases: TGTGCCAGCAGCTGGGGGGGGCGGCAAGAGACCCAGTACTTC. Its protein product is CASSWGGRQETQYF.